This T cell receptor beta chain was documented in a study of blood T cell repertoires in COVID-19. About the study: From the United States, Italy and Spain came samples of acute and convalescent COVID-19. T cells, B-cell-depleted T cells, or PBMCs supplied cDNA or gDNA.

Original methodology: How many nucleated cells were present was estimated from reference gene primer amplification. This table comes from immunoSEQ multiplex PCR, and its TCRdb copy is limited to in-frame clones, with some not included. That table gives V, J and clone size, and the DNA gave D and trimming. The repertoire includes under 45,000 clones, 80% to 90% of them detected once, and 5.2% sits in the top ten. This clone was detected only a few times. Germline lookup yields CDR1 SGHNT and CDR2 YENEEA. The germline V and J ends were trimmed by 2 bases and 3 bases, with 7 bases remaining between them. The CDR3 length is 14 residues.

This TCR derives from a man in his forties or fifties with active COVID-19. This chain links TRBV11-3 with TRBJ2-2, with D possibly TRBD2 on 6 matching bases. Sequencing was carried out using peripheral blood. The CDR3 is CASSLWGDTGELFF. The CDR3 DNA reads TGTGCCAGCAGCTTATGGGGGGACACCGGGGAGCTGTTTTTT.